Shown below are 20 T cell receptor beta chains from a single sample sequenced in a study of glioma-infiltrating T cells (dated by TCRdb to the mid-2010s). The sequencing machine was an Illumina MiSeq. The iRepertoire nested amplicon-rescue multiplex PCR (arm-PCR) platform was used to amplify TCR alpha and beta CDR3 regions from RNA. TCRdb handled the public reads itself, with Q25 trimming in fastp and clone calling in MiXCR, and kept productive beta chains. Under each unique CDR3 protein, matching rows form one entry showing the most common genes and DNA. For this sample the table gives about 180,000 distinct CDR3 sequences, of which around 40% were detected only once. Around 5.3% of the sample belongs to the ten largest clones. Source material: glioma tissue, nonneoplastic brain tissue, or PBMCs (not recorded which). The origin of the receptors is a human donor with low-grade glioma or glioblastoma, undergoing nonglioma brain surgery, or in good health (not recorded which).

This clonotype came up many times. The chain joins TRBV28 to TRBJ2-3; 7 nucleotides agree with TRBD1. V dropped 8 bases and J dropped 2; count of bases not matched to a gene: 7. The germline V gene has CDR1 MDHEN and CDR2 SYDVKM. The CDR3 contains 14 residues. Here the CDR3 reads CASSQTGITDTQYF. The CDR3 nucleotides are TGTGCCAGCTCCCAGACAGGGATCACAGATACGCAGTATTTT.

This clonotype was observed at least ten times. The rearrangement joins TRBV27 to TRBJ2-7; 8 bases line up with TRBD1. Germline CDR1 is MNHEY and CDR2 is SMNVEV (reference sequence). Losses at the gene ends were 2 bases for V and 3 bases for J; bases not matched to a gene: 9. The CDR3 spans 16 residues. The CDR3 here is CASSLVGGQGVYEQYF. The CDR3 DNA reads TGTGCCAGCAGTTTAGTCGGAGGACAGGGAGTCTACGAGCAGTACTTC.

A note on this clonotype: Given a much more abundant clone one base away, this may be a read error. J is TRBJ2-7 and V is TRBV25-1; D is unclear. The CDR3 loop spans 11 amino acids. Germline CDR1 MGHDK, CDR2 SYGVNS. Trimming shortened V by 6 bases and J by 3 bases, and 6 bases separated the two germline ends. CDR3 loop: CASRLDYEQYF. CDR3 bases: TGTGCCAGCAGACTGGACTACGAGCAGTACTTC.

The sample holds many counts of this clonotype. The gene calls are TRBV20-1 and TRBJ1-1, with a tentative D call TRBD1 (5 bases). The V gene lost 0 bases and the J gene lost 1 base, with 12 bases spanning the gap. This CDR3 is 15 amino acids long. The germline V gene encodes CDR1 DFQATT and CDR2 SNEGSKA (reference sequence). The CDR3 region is CSARDRGAGNTEAFF. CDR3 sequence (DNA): TGCAGTGCTAGAGATAGAGGGGCGGGGAACACTGAAGCTTTCTTT.

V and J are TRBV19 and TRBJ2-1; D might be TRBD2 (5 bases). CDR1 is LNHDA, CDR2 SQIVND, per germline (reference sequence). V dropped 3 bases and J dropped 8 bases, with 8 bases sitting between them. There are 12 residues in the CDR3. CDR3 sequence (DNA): TGTGCCAGTAGTATGGAGGACCATGAGCAGTTCTTC. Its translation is CASSMEDHEQFF.

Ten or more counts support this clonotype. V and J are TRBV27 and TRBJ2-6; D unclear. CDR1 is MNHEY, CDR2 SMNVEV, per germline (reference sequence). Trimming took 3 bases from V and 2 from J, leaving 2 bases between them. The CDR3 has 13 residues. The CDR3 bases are TGTGCCAGCAGTTTCCCTGGGGCCAACGTCCTGACTTTC. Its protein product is CASSFPGANVLTF.

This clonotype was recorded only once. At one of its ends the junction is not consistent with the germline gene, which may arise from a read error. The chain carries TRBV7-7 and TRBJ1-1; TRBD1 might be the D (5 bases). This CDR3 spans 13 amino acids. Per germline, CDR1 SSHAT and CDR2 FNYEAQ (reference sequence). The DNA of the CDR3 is TGTGCCGGCAGCTTAGGGGCGAACAATGAAGCTTTCTTT. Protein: CAGSLGANNEAFF.

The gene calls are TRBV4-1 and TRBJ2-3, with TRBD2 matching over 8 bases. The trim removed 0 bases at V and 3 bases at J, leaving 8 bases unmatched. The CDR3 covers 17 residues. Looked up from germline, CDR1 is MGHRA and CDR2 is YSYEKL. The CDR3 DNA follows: TGCGCCAGCAGCCAAGAAATGGAGCGGGAGAAAACAGATACGCAGTATTTT. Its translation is CASSQEMEREKTDTQYF.

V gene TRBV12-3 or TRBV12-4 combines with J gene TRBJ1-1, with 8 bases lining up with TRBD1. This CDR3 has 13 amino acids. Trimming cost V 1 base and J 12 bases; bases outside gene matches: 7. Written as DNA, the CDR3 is TGTGCCAGCAGTTTAGGGGAGACAGGGGCCTCTTTCTTT. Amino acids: CASSLGETGASFF.

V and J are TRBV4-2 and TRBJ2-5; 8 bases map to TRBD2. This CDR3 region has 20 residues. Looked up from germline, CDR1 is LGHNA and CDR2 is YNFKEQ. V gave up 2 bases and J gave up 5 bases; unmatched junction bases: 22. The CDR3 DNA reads TGTGCCAGCAGCCAAAAAAGGGTTGGCGGGAGGAATCTACGGGGGGAGACCCAGTACTTC. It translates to CASSQKRVGGRNLRGETQYF.

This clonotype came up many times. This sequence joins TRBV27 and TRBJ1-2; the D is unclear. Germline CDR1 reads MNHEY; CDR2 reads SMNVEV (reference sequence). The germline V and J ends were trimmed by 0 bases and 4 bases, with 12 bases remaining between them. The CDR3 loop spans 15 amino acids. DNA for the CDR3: TGTGCCAGCAGTTTATCGCCGCAGCCGATCTATGGCTACACCTTC. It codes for CASSLSPQPIYGYTF.

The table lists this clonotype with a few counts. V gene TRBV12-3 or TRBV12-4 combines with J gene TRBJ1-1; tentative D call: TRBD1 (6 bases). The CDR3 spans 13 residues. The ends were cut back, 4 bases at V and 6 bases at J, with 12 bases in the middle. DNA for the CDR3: TGTGCCAGCAGTTCACAGGGCGCCCCTGAAGCTTTCTTT. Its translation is CASSSQGAPEAFF.

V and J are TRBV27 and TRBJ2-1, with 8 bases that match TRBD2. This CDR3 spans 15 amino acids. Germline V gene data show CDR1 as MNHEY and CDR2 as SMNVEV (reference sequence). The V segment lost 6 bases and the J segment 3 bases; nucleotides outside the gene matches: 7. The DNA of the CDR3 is TGTGCCAGCAGCCATACTAGCGGAAACTACAATGAGCAGTTCTTC. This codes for CASSHTSGNYNEQFF.

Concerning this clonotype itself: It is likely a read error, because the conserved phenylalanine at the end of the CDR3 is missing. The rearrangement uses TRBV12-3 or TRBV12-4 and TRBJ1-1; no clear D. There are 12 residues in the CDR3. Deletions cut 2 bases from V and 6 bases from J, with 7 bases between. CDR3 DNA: TGTGCCAGCAGTTTACCGGGGTCTGAAGCTTTCCTT. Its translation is CASSLPGSEAFL.

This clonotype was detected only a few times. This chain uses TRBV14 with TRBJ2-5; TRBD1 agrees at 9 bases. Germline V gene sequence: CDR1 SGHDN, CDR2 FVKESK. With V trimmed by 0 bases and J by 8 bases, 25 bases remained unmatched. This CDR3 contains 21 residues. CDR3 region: CASSQDRIGEEATGGKHTQYF. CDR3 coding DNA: TGTGCCAGCAGCCAAGATAGAATTGGCGAGGAGGCGACAGGGGGGAAGCATACCCAGTACTTC.

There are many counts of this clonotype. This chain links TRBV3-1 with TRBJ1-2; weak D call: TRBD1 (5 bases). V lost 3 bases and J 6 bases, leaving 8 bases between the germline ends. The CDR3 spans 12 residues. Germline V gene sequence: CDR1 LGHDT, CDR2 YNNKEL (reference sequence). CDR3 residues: CASSHLTDGYTF. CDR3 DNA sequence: TGTGCCAGCAGCCACCTGACAGATGGCTACACCTTC.

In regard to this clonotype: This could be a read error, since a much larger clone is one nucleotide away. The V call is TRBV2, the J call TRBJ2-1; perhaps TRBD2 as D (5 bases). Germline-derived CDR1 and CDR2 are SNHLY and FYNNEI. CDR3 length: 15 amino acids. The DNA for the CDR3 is TGTGTCAGCTCTCACGGGATGCGCTCCTACAATGAGCAGTTCTTC. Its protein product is CVSSHGMRSYNEQFF. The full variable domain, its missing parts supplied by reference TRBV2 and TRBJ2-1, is EPEVTQTPSHQVTQMGQEVILRCVPISNHLYFYWYRQILGQKVEFLVSFYNNEISEKSEIFDDQFSVERPDGSNFTLKIRSTKLEDSAMYFCVSSHGMRSYNEQFFGPGTRLTVL.

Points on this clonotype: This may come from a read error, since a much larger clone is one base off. The chain's CDR3 is CATSYVMSREQFF. CDR3 sequence (DNA): TGTGCCACCAGTTACGTTATGAGTCGGGAGCAGTTCTTC. This chain connects TRBV24-1 to TRBJ2-1; D is undetermined. CDR1 and CDR2 from the germline V gene are KGHDR and SFDVKD. This CDR3 contains 13 residues. Between the trimmed V and J ends, which lost 6 bases and 10 bases, there was a span of 15 bases.

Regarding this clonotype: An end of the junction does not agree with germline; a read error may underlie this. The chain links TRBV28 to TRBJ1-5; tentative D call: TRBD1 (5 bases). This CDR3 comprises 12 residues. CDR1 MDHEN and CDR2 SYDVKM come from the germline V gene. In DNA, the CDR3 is TGTGCCAGCAGCAAGGGGTCTCAGCCCAAGCATTTT. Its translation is CASSKGSQPKHF.

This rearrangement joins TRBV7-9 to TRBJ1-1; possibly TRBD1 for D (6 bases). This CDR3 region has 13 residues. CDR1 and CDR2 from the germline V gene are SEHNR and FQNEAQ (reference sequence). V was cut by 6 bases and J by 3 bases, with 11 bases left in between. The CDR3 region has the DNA TGTGCCAGCAGACCCCGACAGGACACTGAAGCTTTCTTT. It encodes CASRPRQDTEAFF.